This TCR beta chain was sequenced during a study of T cell responses to AZD1222 COVID-19 vaccine. In the study overall: Pooled together were second doses at about 4 or about 12 weeks.

The method was immunoSEQ multiplex PCR; TCRdb's version includes in-frame clones alone and lacks a portion of them. Of approximately 190,000 clones in the sample, under 95% are singletons; the top ten hold more than 0.75%. General study results and limits: Repertoire sampling was restricted to post-peak T cell response timepoints. Spike-wide coverage was observed for vaccine-associated CD4 TCRs, with dominant responses at 160-218 and 743-854. White British ancestry dominated among donors, who included more females, and clonal diversity was possibly underestimated.

Details on this clone: The antigen remains undetermined.

The source material was peripheral blood, sampled on day 0 of AZD1222 vaccination. The TCR comes from an adult in good health.

The DNA for the CDR3 is TGCAGCGTTGGGCCACAGGGGAATCAGCCCCAGCATTTT. Translation gives CSVGPQGNQPQHF. The chain couples TRBV29-1 to TRBJ1-5; 7 nucleotides align to TRBD1. V gave up 4 bases and J gave up 4 bases; unmatched junction bases: 4. This CDR3 has 13 residues. Germline V lookup: CDR1 SQVTM, CDR2 ANQGSEA.